The clone carrying this T cell receptor beta chain was observed at least ten times. The antigen remains undetermined. The sample belongs to a study of response to subunit inactivated influenza vaccine. Broader study findings: The study's authors posited that every seasonal influenza vaccination enlists few new T cells.

TCRdb processed the RT-PCR reads anew with MiXCR; each CDR3 protein has one entry. The sample carries under 550,000 distinct CDR3 sequences, 7.6% recorded once. CDR1 and CDR2 (germline): LGHNA, YSLEER. The CDR3 is 14 residues long. V was clipped by 1 base and J by 4 bases, with 10 bases between them. This TCR derives from a man aged 45-69 years who received an inactivated influenza vaccine. The sample was PBMCs from blood, taken 23 months after vaccination. The gene calls are TRBV4-3 and TRBJ1-1; no clear D gene. The CDR3: CASSQAAGITEAFF. CDR3 coding DNA: TGCGCCAGCAGCCAAGCAGCGGGAATCACTGAAGCTTTCTTT.